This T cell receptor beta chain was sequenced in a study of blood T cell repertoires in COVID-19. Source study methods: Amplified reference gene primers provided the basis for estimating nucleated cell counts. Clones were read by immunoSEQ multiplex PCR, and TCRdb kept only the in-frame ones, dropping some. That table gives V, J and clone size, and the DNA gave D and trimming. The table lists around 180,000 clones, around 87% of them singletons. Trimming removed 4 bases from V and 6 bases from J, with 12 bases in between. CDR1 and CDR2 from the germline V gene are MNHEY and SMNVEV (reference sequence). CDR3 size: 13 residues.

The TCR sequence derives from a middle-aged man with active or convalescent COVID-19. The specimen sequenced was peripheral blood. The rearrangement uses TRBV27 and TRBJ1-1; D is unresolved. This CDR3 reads CASSWVGSAEAFF. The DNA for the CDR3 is TGTGCCAGCAGTTGGGTGGGGAGCGCTGAAGCTTTCTTT.